A single sample is the source of the 6 T cell receptor beta chains below, sequenced in a study of T cell clonotyping in hematopoietic cell transplantation. Measured with immunoSEQ multiplex PCR; TCRdb has only the in-frame clones, and not every one. The repertoire holds around 3,000 clones, 70% seen once, with 5.5% to 7.5% in the top ten. Sequenced here: peripheral blood mononuclear cells, sampled 30 days after allogeneic stem cell transplant. These receptors were taken from a male patient aged 40 to 55 who had an allogeneic stem cell transplant from an unrelated donor, so the T cells may come from the graft donor. Some clones in this sample may be carry-over from other donors' samples.

The J gene is TRBJ2-7, the V gene TRBV4-1, with 8 bases matching TRBD2. V was pared by 2 bases and J by 3 bases, with 9 bases of the junction left unmatched. The CDR3 extends over 16 amino acids. CDR1 is MGHRA and CDR2 is YSYEKL in the germline V gene. Here the CDR3 reads CASSQSPGLGDYEQYF. In DNA, the CDR3 is TGCGCCAGCAGCCAATCACCGGGACTAGGAGACTACGAGCAGTACTTC.

This rearrangement joins TRBV7-2 to TRBJ2-2; 15 bases line up with TRBD2. Germline-derived CDR1 and CDR2 are SGHTA and FQGNSA. After removal of 1 base from V and 4 bases from J, the junction contained 7 bases not matched to a gene. The CDR3 loop spans 19 amino acids. The CDR3 loop is CASSLVGLAGGTGTGELFF. The CDR3 DNA follows: TGTGCCAGCAGCTTAGTGGGACTAGCGGGGGGTACGGGCACCGGGGAGCTGTTTTTT.

In its sample, this clone was seen a few times. The chain combines TRBV6-1 with TRBJ2-5, with D perhaps being TRBD1 or TRBD2 (5 bases each). The CDR3 is 15 amino acids. The V gene's germline CDR1 is MNHNS and CDR2 SASEGT. Trimming removed 0 bases from V and 4 bases from J, with 12 bases in between. CDR3 in amino acids: CASSEARFGAETQYF. The CDR3 nucleotides read TGTGCCAGCAGTGAAGCGAGGTTCGGGGCAGAGACCCAGTACTTC.

This sequence joins TRBV29-1 and TRBJ1-5; tentative D call: TRBD1 (5 bases). Per germline, CDR1 SQVTM and CDR2 ANQGSEA. The CDR3 consists of 13 residues. Trimming removed 5 bases from V and 6 bases from J, with 14 bases in between. CDR3 protein: CSVYLNQGQPQHF. The CDR3 nucleotides are TGCAGCGTTTACTTGAATCAGGGTCAGCCCCAGCATTTT. The whole variable domain, filled in from reference TRBV29-1 and TRBJ1-5, reads SAVISQKPSRDICQRGTSLTIQCQVDSQVTMMFWYRQQPGQSLTLIATANQGSEATYESGFVIDKFPISRPNLTFSTLTVSNMSPEDSSIYLCSVYLNQGQPQHFGDGTRLSIL.

The chain recombines TRBV28 with TRBJ1-2; TRBD1 aligns across 7 bases. From germline, CDR1 is MDHEN and CDR2 SYDVKM. The ends lost 6 bases at V and 3 bases at J; junction bases unmatched: 7. The CDR3 contains 14 residues. The CDR3 region has the DNA TGTGCCAGCAGACCGGGGGACAGACACTATGGCTACACCTTC. Translated, it gives CASRPGDRHYGYTF.

This clone was picked up a small number of times. The V call is TRBV30, the J call TRBJ1-6; 9 bases match TRBD1. The V gene end was trimmed by 5 bases and the J gene end by 7 bases; junction bases not matched to a gene: 6. CDR3 size: 14 residues. Germline V CDR1 and CDR2: GTSNPN, SVGIG (reference sequence). Here the CDR3 DNA reads TGTGCCTGGGGAACAGGGACAGGGAATTCACCCCTCCACTTT. Protein: CAWGTGTGNSPLHF.